What follows describes a single T cell receptor beta chain. The antigen it binds to is not known. The record has no base qualities; no much larger clone is one base away. This sample is part of a study of CD8 T cells in ankylosing spondylitis listed by TCRdb under 2017. Study-level background: T cell receptor beta repertoires were profiled in healthy donors and ankylosing spondylitis patients so that disease-linked TCR variants could be found. The full study cohort was made up of 25 ankylosing spondylitis patients and roughly 100 healthy donors. Peripheral blood was sampled, and synovial fluid was additionally collected from ankylosing spondylitis patients. General conclusions and limits of the study: The disease-linked clones were reported to be significantly enriched in matched synovial fluid samples from ankylosing spondylitis patients. In peripheral blood, the disease-linked clones were found at relatively low frequencies and had a CD8+ phenotype. Blood from ankylosing spondylitis patients appeared to be characterized by a TCR beta motif made up of several highly homologous amino acid variants. Some motif variants were previously reported in synovial fluid and blood of reactive arthritis patients, suggesting common disease-initiation mechanisms.

The sequencer was an Illumina HiSeq 2500. Quantitative 5'-RACE with molecular barcodes was used to prepare TCR beta libraries. Turning to the authors' computational methods: To identify disease-linked TCR variants, a new computational method was used, one built on a probabilistic model of VDJ rearrangement. Using fastp trimming at Q25 and MiXCR clonotype assembly, TCRdb reanalyzed the public sequencing data and kept in-frame beta chains. Every entry covers one CDR3 protein and lists the most common genes and DNA from its rows. The V and J calls, along with clone size, are taken from TCRdb and not from the paper's own processing. This sample lists approximately 300,000 distinct CDR3 sequences; around 7.6% were detected once. 13% to 15% of the sample rests with the top ten. Trimming takes 5 bases off V and 9 bases off J; junction bases not matched to a gene: 11. CDR1 DFQATT and CDR2 SNEGSKA are derived from the germline V gene (reference sequence). The CDR3 holds 14 amino acids from the cysteine to the phenylalanine. Of the read, only the CDR3 DNA is kept; its 42 bases are in frame from base 1.

This receptor was taken from a male donor with ankylosing spondylitis. This chain is built from TRBV20-1 and TRBJ2-1, and 9 junctional nucleotides match TRBD2. The sample consisted of blood, either unsorted or a sorted T cell fraction (not recorded which). The sequenced DNA is TGCAGTGCTCCTGTGATAGCGGGAGTCGGTGAGCAGTTCTTC. It specifies CSAPVIAGVGEQFF.